The text below deals with one T cell receptor beta chain. What it binds is not known. The record originates from a study of cytomegalovirus exposure and HLA in healthy donors. Study-level points and caveats: What a later analysis reportedly showed was that an Asian-associated ancestry cluster had fewer N-insertions than the approximately 700-donor mean.

V dropped 3 bases and J dropped 9 bases, with 12 bases sitting between them. The CDR3 runs 13 residues. Per the germline V gene, CDR1 is LNHDA and CDR2 is SQIVND (reference sequence). With 60 Vbeta and 13 Jbeta primers, the PCR was carried out. Sequencing was performed with immunoSEQ multiplex PCR; in TCRdb, only in-frame clones are kept and a portion is missing. The table has 200,000 to 250,000 clones, 80% to 85% seen once; the top ten hold about 2.5%. Sequenced input: PBMCs. The TCR sequence derives from a woman aged 40 to 55 in good health and CMV-seronegative. The chain joins TRBV19 to TRBJ2-1; D gene unclear. The CDR3 region has the DNA TGTGCCAGTAGTATTCTGGTACAATTTGAGCAGTTCTTC. It codes for CASSILVQFEQFF. The entire variable domain, with the rest obtained from reference TRBV19 and TRBJ2-1, is as follows: DGGITQSPKYLFRKEGQNVTLSCEQNLNHDAMYWYRQDPGQGLRLIYYSQIVNDFQKGDIAEGYSVSREKKESFPLTVTSAQKNPTAFYLCASSILVQFEQFFGPGTRLTVL.